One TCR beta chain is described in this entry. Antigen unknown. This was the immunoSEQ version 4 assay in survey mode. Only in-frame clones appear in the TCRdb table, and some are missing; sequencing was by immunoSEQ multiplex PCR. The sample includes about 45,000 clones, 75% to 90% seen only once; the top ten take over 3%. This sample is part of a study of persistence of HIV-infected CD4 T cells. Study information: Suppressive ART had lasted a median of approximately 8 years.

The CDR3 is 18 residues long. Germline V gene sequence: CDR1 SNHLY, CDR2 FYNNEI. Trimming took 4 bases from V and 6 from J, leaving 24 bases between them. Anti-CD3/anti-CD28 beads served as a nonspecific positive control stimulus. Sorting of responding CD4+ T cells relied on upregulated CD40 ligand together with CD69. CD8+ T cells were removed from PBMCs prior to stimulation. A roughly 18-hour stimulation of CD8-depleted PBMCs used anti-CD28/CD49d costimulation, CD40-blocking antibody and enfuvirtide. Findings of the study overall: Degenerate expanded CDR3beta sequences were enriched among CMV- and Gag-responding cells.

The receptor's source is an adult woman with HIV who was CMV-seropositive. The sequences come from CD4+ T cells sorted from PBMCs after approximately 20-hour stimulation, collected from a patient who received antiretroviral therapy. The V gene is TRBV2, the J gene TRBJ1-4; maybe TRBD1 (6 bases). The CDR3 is CASSADQLYRAFYEKLFF. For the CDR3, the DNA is TGTGCCAGCAGTGCCGACCAACTCTACAGGGCGTTTTATGAAAAACTGTTTTTT. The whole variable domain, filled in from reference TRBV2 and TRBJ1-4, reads EPEVTQTPSHQVTQMGQEVILRCVPISNHLYFYWYRQILGQKVEFLVSFYNNEISEKSEIFDDQFSVERPDGSNFTLKIRSTKLEDSAMYFCASSADQLYRAFYEKLFFGSGTQLSVL.